Listed here are 16 T cell receptor beta chains from one sample, sequenced in a study of PD-1 blockade in classical Hodgkin lymphoma. Following autologous stem cell transplantation, relapse occurred in every patient, and exposure to brentuximab vedotin varied. TCRdb keeps only in-frame clones here, not all; method: immunoSEQ multiplex PCR. The profile shows about 99,000 clones, 75% to 85% of them singletons. This sample comprised peripheral blood mononuclear cells (PBMCs), obtained before the second cycle of nivolumab. All receptors come from a human donor with classical Hodgkin lymphoma.

V gene TRBV10-3 combines with J gene TRBJ2-7, with 14 bases that match TRBD2. Per the germline V gene, CDR1 is ENHRY and CDR2 is SYGVKD. This CDR3 has 16 residues. V shed 6 bases and J 3 bases; nucleotides not matched to a gene: 7. DNA of the CDR3: TGTGCCATCAGGGAAGGACTAGCGGGAGGTCGCTACGAGCAGTACTTC. Its translation is CAIREGLAGGRYEQYF.

This chain joins TRBV5-6 and TRBJ1-3; D gene uncertain. The CDR3 consists of 13 residues. Germline V lookup: CDR1 SGHDT, CDR2 YYEEEE. The V end lost 0 bases, the J end lost 10 bases, and 11 bases lay between the germline ends. CDR3 residues: CASSLVGYGTIYF. CDR3 nucleotide sequence: TGTGCCAGCAGCTTGGTAGGGTACGGTACCATATATTTT.

The rearrangement joins TRBV10-3 to TRBJ2-7; 7 positions agree with TRBD1. The V gene's germline CDR1 is ENHRY and CDR2 SYGVKD. Losses at the gene ends were 8 bases for V and 4 bases for J; bases not matched to a gene: 2. The CDR3 contains 11 residues. CDR3 loop: CAIGGQYEQYF. Written as DNA, the CDR3 is TGTGCCATCGGGGGACAGTACGAGCAGTACTTC.

J is TRBJ1-2 and V is TRBV30; 9 nucleotides match TRBD1. The CDR3 is 18 amino acids. Trimming at V came to 0 bases and at J to 1 base, leaving 12 bases not matched to a gene. CDR1 and CDR2 from the germline V gene are GTSNPN and SVGIG (reference sequence). The CDR3 is CAWSVGGDRVEGNYGYTF. The CDR3 bases are TGTGCCTGGAGTGTCGGTGGGGACAGGGTAGAAGGTAACTATGGCTACACCTTC.

V gene TRBV10-2 combines with J gene TRBJ1-1; no definite D call. This CDR3 is 13 amino acids long. V was shortened by 2 bases and J by 6 bases, with 10 bases between the two germline ends. The V gene's germline CDR1 is WSHSY and CDR2 SAAADI. The DNA for the CDR3 is TGCGCCAGCAGTGAGCTAGGGTTAGCTGAAGCTTTCTTT. It codes for CASSELGLAEAFF.

The genes are TRBV15 and TRBJ2-2; D gene unclear. CDR3 size: 16 residues. V dropped 0 bases and J dropped 4 bases, with 12 bases sitting between them. Germline CDR1 is LNHNV and CDR2 is YYDKDF (reference sequence). CDR3 amino acids: CATSRDLSTLTGELFF. Here the CDR3 DNA reads TGTGCCACCAGCAGAGATTTGTCTACCCTCACCGGGGAGCTGTTTTTT.

This sequence joins TRBV28 and TRBJ1-2, with a possible D match to TRBD1 (5 bases). Trimming shortened V by 10 bases and J by 1 base, and 13 bases separated the two germline ends. The V gene's germline CDR1 is MDHEN and CDR2 SYDVKM. The CDR3 is made up of 13 amino acids. DNA of the CDR3: TGTGCCACCAGGGACGGACTTAACTATGGCTACACCTTC. It translates to CATRDGLNYGYTF.

This clone was seen a handful of times. The rearrangement uses TRBV4-1 and TRBJ2-3; D is unclear. CDR1 and CDR2 from the germline V gene are MGHRA and YSYEKL. V was trimmed by 1 base and J by 0 bases, leaving 11 bases between them. This CDR3 region has 16 residues. DNA for the CDR3: TGCGCCAGCAGCCAAGCTACCGGGTTTAGCACAGATACGCAGTATTTT. This sequence encodes CASSQATGFSTDTQYF.

This chain connects TRBV10-3 to TRBJ1-2; 10 bases are shared with TRBD1. The CDR3 extends over 14 amino acids. J gave up 6 bases and V 3 bases, and 4 bases lay outside the gene matches. Germline lookup yields CDR1 ENHRY and CDR2 SYGVKD. CDR3 bases: TGTGCCATCAGTGATGCCGGGACAGGGGATGGCTACACCTTC. This translates into CAISDAGTGDGYTF.

The V call is TRBV19, the J call TRBJ2-2; tentative D call: TRBD1 (5 bases). V shed 5 bases and J shed 1 base, with 8 bases lying between them. The CDR3 consists of 14 residues. Per germline, CDR1 LNHDA and CDR2 SQIVND (reference sequence). The CDR3 sequence is CASSPGQNTGELFF. CDR3 nucleotides: TGTGCCAGTAGTCCCGGACAGAACACCGGGGAGCTGTTTTTT.

The chain links TRBV10-3 to TRBJ2-7; 8 bases match TRBD1. Germline V CDR1 and CDR2: ENHRY, SYGVKD. The CDR3 is 14 residues long. Losses at the gene ends were 9 bases for V and 1 base for J; bases not matched to a gene: 8. The CDR3 nucleotides read TGTGCCATAACAGCCGGGACAGGATCCTACGAGCAGTACTTC. This translates into CAITAGTGSYEQYF.

This clone was seen once. CDR3: CASSSTTGQWGYEQYF. The DNA for the CDR3 is TGCGCCAGCAGCTCAACCACGGGGCAGTGGGGTTACGAGCAGTACTTC. The chain carries TRBV5-1 and TRBJ2-7; D may match TRBD1 or TRBD2 (5 bases each). CDR3 length: 16 amino acids. The germline V gene has CDR1 SGHRS and CDR2 YFSETQ. The V end lost 3 bases, the J end lost 4 bases, and 20 bases lay between the germline ends.

The V call is TRBV11-2, the J call TRBJ2-3; a possible D gene is TRBD1 (5 bases). V was cut by 3 bases and J by 5 bases, with 18 bases left in between. Germline lookup yields CDR1 SGHAT and CDR2 FQNNGV. The CDR3 loop spans 16 amino acids. The CDR3 loop is CASSFVAGHWVDTQYF. CDR3 DNA sequence: TGTGCCAGCAGCTTTGTTGCAGGACATTGGGTAGATACGCAGTATTTT.

V and J are TRBV7-6 and TRBJ2-1; 13 bases map to TRBD2. CDR1 and CDR2 (germline): SGHVS, FNYEAQ. V was clipped by 0 bases and J by 8 bases; unmatched bases: 7. The CDR3 spans 17 residues. In DNA, the CDR3 is TGTGCCAGCAGCTTAGCGCCCAGGACTAGCGGGAGACATGAGCAGTTCTTC. It yields the protein CASSLAPRTSGRHEQFF.

The sample holds a few counts of this clone. At one end, the junction sequence differs from germline, possibly due to a read error. The gene calls are TRBV6-1 and TRBJ1-5; a possible D gene is TRBD1 (6 bases). In germline, CDR1 is MNHNS, CDR2 SASEGT. The CDR3 extends over 15 amino acids. The CDR3 nucleotides read TGTGCCAGCAGGGAAGCCGGGACCCAGGGGCAGCCCCAGCATTTT. It encodes CASREAGTQGQPQHF.

This clone was seen only once. Other DNA variants within this sample encode the same CDR3. The gene calls are TRBV27 and TRBJ2-6; D is unresolved. The germline V gene encodes CDR1 MNHEY and CDR2 SMNVEV (reference sequence). CDR3 size: 14 residues. Deletions cut 1 base from V and 2 bases from J, with 3 bases between. The CDR3 DNA reads TGTGCCAGCAGTTTATTAGCTGGGGCCAACGTCCTGACTTTC. Translation: CASSLLAGANVLTF.